This T cell receptor beta chain was captured in a study of Tregs in tolerant kidney transplant recipients. Overall study context: Related graft donors supplied nonmyeloablative bone marrow transplants, and mixed chimerism was transient. Study findings and constraints: Tregs expanded with activated donor B cells seemed most donor-specific. No direct test of biological reproducibility was done here.

To note about this clone: Its target is unknown.

TCRdb's table, derived via immunoSEQ multiplex PCR, lists solely in-frame clones and lacks some. The sample records about 66,000 clones, roughly 89% being singletons. CDR1 and CDR2 from the germline V gene are MNHEY and SVGAGI. This CDR3 region has 11 residues. V dropped 0 bases and J dropped 9 bases, with 3 bases sitting between them. Unstimulated Tregs (CD4+CD25+CD127-) and CD4+CD25- non-Tregs were sorted from PBMCs. The source is a human donor who received a combined kidney and bone marrow transplant. Sequenced here: CD8+ T cells from blood, sampled before the transplant. The V and J genes are TRBV6-5 and TRBJ2-1; D not certain. Here the CDR3 reads CASSYSAEQFF. The CDR3, as DNA: TGTGCCAGCAGTTACTCGGCTGAGCAGTTCTTC.